This TCR beta chain was captured by sequencing in a study of blood T cell repertoires in COVID-19 (dated by TCRdb to 2019 to 2021). Study-wide context: Samples from collaborators originated in the United States, Italy and Spain and spanned both the acute and convalescent phases of COVID-19. The prospective study material was composed of cDNA or gDNA derived from T cells, B-cell-depleted T cells, or PBMCs. Subjects who had been exposed to COVID-19, were actively infected with it, or had recovered from it provided the deeply sampled blood TCRbeta repertoires that made up the dataset. The repertoires were released in a freely available public database intended as a resource for research on the immune response to SARS-CoV-2. The samples were drawn from two sources: the first 160 participants of the ongoing ImmuneRACE study, and 950 to 1,500 subjects contributed by 6 global collaborators. The sample metadata nearly always contained a de-identified subject ID, COVID-19 status, age in years and sex. HLA class I and class II types, where available, came from metadata supplied by the sample provider rather than from assay-based typing. Study-level results and caveats: The quantity of clinical and demographic metadata differed by source and by participant and was supplied without curation.

TCRbeta CDR3 regions were amplified from genomic DNA using the immunoSEQ Assay, a bias-controlled multiplex PCR. The paper's data handling went like this. Within the assay, amplification of reference gene primers was used to estimate how many nucleated cells each sample contained. To quantify the absolute abundance of each unique TCRbeta CDR3 rearrangement, sequence reads were collapsed and filtered. For each sample, productive Simpson clonality was calculated by taking the square root of Simpson's diversity index across productive rearrangements. This immuneACCESS table, as held by TCRdb, lists in-frame sequences with V and J called but not all clones. Of the missing ones, under half trace to an unresolved V gene in checked studies; the others have no known cause. That table supplies the V and J calls and clone size; D and trimming were determined from the DNA. The sample contains under 200,000 clones, 85% to 90% of them found a single time. The leading ten clones occupy roughly 7% of the sample.

A remark on this clone: What antigen it recognizes has not been identified. No clone much larger than this one lies a single base away; base qualities are absent.

Whole blood was collected in K2EDTA tubes by collaborating institutions according to the institutions' own protocols. For TCRbeta analysis, collaborators shipped samples in one of three forms: frozen whole blood, isolated PBMCs, or DNA extracted from either of those sample types. Inclusive of the bounding cysteine and phenylalanine, the CDR3 is 14 residues long. The sequence is cut down to CDR3 DNA, 42 bases in frame from base 1. The germline V gene gives CDR1 as LGHNA and CDR2 as YNFKEQ. V is cut by 0 bases and J by 7 bases, and the space between the germline ends is 10 bases. This sequence originates from a man aged 50 or older with active or convalescent COVID-19. The chain is made from TRBV4-2 and TRBJ1-3; the D segment cannot be called with confidence. Sequences were obtained from peripheral blood. CDR3 protein: CASSQESPRNTIYF. The nucleotides read TGTGCCAGCAGCCAAGAGTCACCCAGGAACACCATATATTTT.